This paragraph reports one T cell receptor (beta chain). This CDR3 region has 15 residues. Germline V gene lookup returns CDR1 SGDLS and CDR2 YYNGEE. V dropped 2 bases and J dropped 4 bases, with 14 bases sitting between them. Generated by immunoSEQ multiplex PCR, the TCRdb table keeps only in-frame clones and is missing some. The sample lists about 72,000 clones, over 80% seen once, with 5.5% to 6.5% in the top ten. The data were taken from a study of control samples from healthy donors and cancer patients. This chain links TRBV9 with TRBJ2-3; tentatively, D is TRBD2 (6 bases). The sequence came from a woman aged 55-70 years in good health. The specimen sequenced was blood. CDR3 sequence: CASSVKGREPDTQYF. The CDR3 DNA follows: TGTGCCAGCAGCGTGAAAGGGCGGGAACCAGATACGCAGTATTTT. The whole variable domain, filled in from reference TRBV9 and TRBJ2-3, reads DSGVTQTPKHLITATGQRVTLRCSPRSGDLSVYWYQQSLDQGLQFLIQYYNGEERAKGNILERFSAQQFPDLHSELNLSSLELGDSALYFCASSVKGREPDTQYFGPGTRLTVL.